The next 28 T cell receptor beta chains were all read from a single sample in a study of T cells in Graves' hyperthyroidism and ophthalmopathy. It was RNA transcripts that yielded the amplified TCR beta CDR3 regions. A first-round RT-PCR of the TCR CDR3 used the HTBI primer set. TCRdb reprocessed the multiplex PCR reads via MiXCR and lists one record per CDR3 protein. The sample has approximately 630,000 distinct CDR3 sequences, 15% to 20% seen once. The sample was blood. The receptors here all came from a woman in her 30s with Graves' hyperthyroidism.

This clonotype was counted at least ten times. This chain uses TRBV5-1 with TRBJ1-2; 9 positions match TRBD1. J was trimmed by 2 bases and V by 5 bases; bases with no gene match: 7. Looked up from germline, CDR1 is SGHRS and CDR2 is YFSETQ. The CDR3 sequence is 15 residues long. CDR3 nucleotides: TGCGCCAGCAGGGGACAGGGCAGAGAAAACTATGGCTACACCTTC. Its translation is CASRGQGRENYGYTF. The variable domain in full, completed from reference TRBV5-1 and TRBJ1-2, reads KAGVTQTPRYLIKTRGQQVTLSCSPISGHRSVSWYQQTPGQGLQFLFEYFSETQRNKGNFPGRFSGRQFSNSRSEMNVSTLELGDSALYLCASRGQGRENYGYTFGSGTRLTVV.

In this sample, this clonotype turned up a few times. The chain has TRBV7-3 and TRBJ2-1; D call uncertain. The length of the CDR3 is 16 residues. In germline, CDR1 is SGHTA, CDR2 FQGTGA. Trimming stripped 4 bases from V and 0 bases from J, with 13 bases between. This CDR3 reads CASSSRIRSSYNEQFF. CDR3 DNA sequence: TGTGCCAGCAGCTCACGGATAAGGAGCTCCTACAATGAGCAGTTCTTC.

This clonotype was recorded a few times. The chain recombines TRBV15 with TRBJ2-7; maybe TRBD1 (6 bases). The CDR3 has 11 amino acids. V lost 4 bases to trimming and J lost 8 bases, with 9 bases between them. Germline assignment: CDR1 LNHNV and CDR2 YYDKDF (reference sequence). This CDR3 reads CATSIGTKQYF. The CDR3 nucleotides read TGTGCCACCAGCATAGGGACAAAGCAGTACTTC.

There are a few counts of this clonotype. The chain employs TRBV9 and TRBJ2-1, with 8 bases matching TRBD2. The germline CDR1 and CDR2 sequences are SGDLS and YYNGEE. V was clipped by 0 bases and J by 9 bases; unmatched bases: 5. This CDR3 is built from 14 residues. CDR3 sequence reads: CASSVDGGGTEQFF. The CDR3 bases are TGTGCCAGCAGCGTAGATGGCGGGGGGACTGAGCAGTTCTTC.

V is TRBV20-1 and J is TRBJ2-1, with D unresolved. CDR1 and CDR2 (germline): DFQATT, SNEGSKA (reference sequence). V lost 4 bases to trimming and J lost 2 bases, with 9 bases between them. This CDR3 is 13 amino acids long. The CDR3 nucleotides read TGCAGTGCTAAAGCATCCACCTACAATGAGCAGTTCTTC. Its translation: CSAKASTYNEQFF.

This clonotype was detected ten times or more. V and J are TRBV2 and TRBJ2-1, with TRBD1 matching over 10 bases. This CDR3 spans 14 amino acids. Germline-derived CDR1 and CDR2 are SNHLY and FYNNEI. Trimming at V came to 6 bases and at J to 3 bases, leaving 2 bases not matched to a gene. The CDR3 protein is CASSGQGGYNEQFF. In DNA form, the CDR3 reads TGTGCCAGCAGCGGACAGGGGGGCTACAATGAGCAGTTCTTC.

J is TRBJ1-3 and V is TRBV5-1; perhaps TRBD1 as D (6 bases). Germline CDR1 and CDR2: SGHRS and YFSETQ. The V end was cut by 0 bases, the J end by 0 bases, with 10 bases between. The CDR3 totals 16 residues. This chain's CDR3 is CASSLATGFSGNTIYF. The CDR3, as DNA: TGCGCCAGCAGCTTGGCGACAGGTTTCTCTGGAAACACCATATATTTT.

The table lists this clonotype with many counts. The CDR3 loop is CASSLGGLYGYTF. For the CDR3, the DNA is TGTGCCAGCAGTTTGGGGGGACTCTATGGCTACACCTTC. The J gene is TRBJ1-2, the V gene TRBV28, with D maybe TRBD1 (5 bases). This CDR3 region has 13 residues. Trimming took 3 bases from V and 4 from J, leaving 9 bases between them. Germline CDR1 MDHEN, CDR2 SYDVKM.

This clonotype occurred many times. The V gene is TRBV11-2, the J gene TRBJ2-3; 7 bases line up with TRBD2. Germline V gives CDR1 SGHAT, CDR2 FQNNGV. This CDR3 has 17 amino acids. The V segment lost 6 bases and the J segment 1 base; nucleotides outside the gene matches: 13. CDR3 DNA sequence: TGTGCCAGCAGACGCGTTACGGGAGGCCGAGGCACAGATACGCAGTATTTT. Protein product: CASRRVTGGRGTDTQYF.

The rearrangement uses TRBV12-3 or TRBV12-4 and TRBJ1-5, with TRBD1 matching over 8 bases. V lost 3 bases, J lost 3 bases, and 4 bases stayed unmatched. The CDR3 has 15 residues. CDR3 in DNA: TGTGCCAGCAGTTTCACAGGGGGAGACAATCAGCCCCAGCATTTT. Protein: CASSFTGGDNQPQHF.

There are a few counts of this clonotype. This chain links TRBV3-1 with TRBJ2-1; tentatively, D is TRBD2 (7 bases). Germline CDR1 is LGHDT and CDR2 is YNNKEL (reference sequence). The CDR3 contains 18 residues. V was shortened by 0 bases and J by 4 bases, with 19 bases between the two germline ends. CDR3 coding DNA: TGTGCCAGCAGCCAAGAAAGGGGGGCGGGAGCAGATTACAATGAGCAGTTCTTC. This codes for CASSQERGAGADYNEQFF.

This clonotype has at least ten counts. The chain couples TRBV28 to TRBJ2-3; 7 bases match TRBD2. The CDR3 is 15 residues long. The junction had 8 bases not matched to a gene; V was cut back by 2 bases and J by 6 bases. Germline V gene data show CDR1 as MDHEN and CDR2 as SYDVKM. CDR3 coding DNA: TGTGCCAGCAGTTTAGGGGCGGGAGCGTATGATACGCAGTATTTT. Protein: CASSLGAGAYDTQYF.

This clonotype was recorded a few times. The gene calls are TRBV5-1 and TRBJ2-5, with 9 nucleotides matching TRBD2. From germline, CDR1 is SGHRS and CDR2 YFSETQ. With 3 bases clipped from V and 5 bases from J, the junction kept 11 bases outside the gene matches. This CDR3 has 16 amino acids. DNA for the CDR3: TGCGCCAGCAGCTCCGCTTTAGCGGGAGACGGGGAGACCCAGTACTTC. Translation: CASSSALAGDGETQYF. Variable domain in full (rest from reference TRBV5-1 and TRBJ2-5): KAGVTQTPRYLIKTRGQQVTLSCSPISGHRSVSWYQQTPGQGLQFLFEYFSETQRNKGNFPGRFSGRQFSNSRSEMNVSTLELGDSALYLCASSSALAGDGETQYFGPGTRLLVL.

This clonotype was counted many times. The chain joins TRBV20-1 to TRBJ2-1; TRBD2 agrees at 13 bases. Germline V gene lookup returns CDR1 DFQATT and CDR2 SNEGSKA (reference sequence). J gave up 8 bases and V 1 base, and 14 bases lay outside the gene matches. CDR3 size: 18 residues. The CDR3, as DNA: TGCAGTGCTAGAGCCGGACTAGCGGGAGAGGCCCTATTGGATGAGCAGTTCTTC. This encodes CSARAGLAGEALLDEQFF.

This clonotype appeared many times. The chain recombines TRBV18 with TRBJ1-5; 10 nucleotides line up with TRBD1. Germline-derived CDR1 and CDR2 are KGHSH and LQKENI. The V and J ends lost 2 bases and 5 bases, in that order; junction bases with no gene match: 6. The CDR3 is 16 residues long. This CDR3 is CASSPKRTGGDQPQHF. The CDR3 nucleotides read TGTGCCAGCTCACCAAAGAGGACAGGGGGTGATCAGCCCCAGCATTTT.

This clonotype was seen ten or more times. The V call is TRBV28, the J call TRBJ1-2; 8 bases are a match to TRBD1. The CDR3 has 17 amino acids. Germline trimming cut 3 bases from V and 0 bases from J; bases unmatched to any gene: 9. Per the germline V gene, CDR1 is MDHEN and CDR2 is SYDVKM. CDR3 loop: CASSFTTGTGTNYGYTF. DNA of the CDR3: TGTGCCAGCAGTTTTACAACCGGGACAGGAACTAACTATGGCTACACCTTC.

A note on this clonotype: This may arise from a read error, as a much more abundant clone is one base away. V gene TRBV6-4 combines with J gene TRBJ2-7; 9 bases match TRBD2. V was clipped by 6 bases and J by 6 bases; unmatched bases: 15. The germline gives CDR1 MRHNA, CDR2 SNTAGT. There are 16 residues in the CDR3. CDR3: CASRSSPGTSRAEQYF. The CDR3 region has the DNA TGTGCCAGCAGATCAAGCCCCGGGACTAGCCGGGCCGAGCAGTACTTC.

This clonotype has ten or more counts. The V gene is TRBV28, the J gene TRBJ2-7; a weak D match, TRBD2 (6 bases). The germline V gene encodes CDR1 MDHEN and CDR2 SYDVKM. The CDR3 consists of 14 residues. V was pared by 6 bases and J by 4 bases, with 16 bases between. CDR3 sequence reads: CASRIGGGPYEQYF. The DNA for the CDR3 is TGTGCCAGCAGAATCGGAGGAGGGCCTTACGAGCAGTACTTC. The full variable domain, in which reference TRBV28 and TRBJ2-7 provide the parts outside the CDR3, is DVKVTQSSRYLVKRTGEKVFLECVQDMDHENMFWYRQDPGLGLRLIYFSYDVKMKEKGDIPEGYSVSREKKERFSLILESASTNQTSMYLCASRIGGGPYEQYFGPGTRLTVT.

The sample holds many counts of this clonotype. The gene calls are TRBV28 and TRBJ2-7, with D hard to call. The CDR3 spans 12 residues. Deletions cut 4 bases from V and 3 bases from J, with 7 bases between. Germline V lookup: CDR1 MDHEN, CDR2 SYDVKM. CDR3 in DNA: TGTGCCAGCAGTTGGAAGCGCTACGAGCAGTACTTC. This codes for CASSWKRYEQYF.

In this sample, this clonotype turned up many times. This chain connects TRBV11-3 to TRBJ2-1; D might be TRBD1 (6 bases). This CDR3 is built from 15 residues. Germline V gives CDR1 SGHNT, CDR2 YENEEA. V gave up 5 bases and J gave up 2 bases, with 13 bases separating them. As DNA, the CDR3 is TGTGCCAGCAGCACACGAGGGACAACCTACAATGAGCAGTTCTTC. It translates to CASSTRGTTYNEQFF. The entire variable domain, with the rest obtained from reference TRBV11-3 and TRBJ2-1, is as follows: EAGVVQSPRYKIIEKKQPVAFWCNPISGHNTLYWYLQNLGQGPELLIRYENEEAVDDSQLPKDRFSAERLKGVDSTLKIQPAELGDSAVYLCASSTRGTTYNEQFFGPGTRLTVL.

In its sample, this clonotype was seen many times. The chain recombines TRBV7-2 with TRBJ1-1; D ambiguous. The CDR3 sequence is 15 residues long. The ends were cut back, 1 base at V and 9 bases at J, with 18 bases in the middle. CDR1 is SGHTA, CDR2 FQGNSA, per germline. As DNA, the CDR3 is TGTGCCAGCAGCTTAGAAGGCGGTCAACCCATCCAAGCTTTCTTT. Its translation is CASSLEGGQPIQAFF.

This clonotype was recorded many times. The chain combines TRBV2 with TRBJ1-5; TRBD1 agrees at 7 bases. The CDR3 is 16 residues long. Germline V gene lookup returns CDR1 SNHLY and CDR2 FYNNEI. Losses at the gene ends were 6 bases for V and 3 bases for J; bases not matched to a gene: 11. The CDR3 region has the DNA TGTGCCAGCAGCGAACTCCGGGACAGAGACAATCAGCCCCAGCATTTT. This translates into CASSELRDRDNQPQHF.

This clonotype has a count of ten or more. CDR3 in amino acids: CASSPRGPYEQYF. In DNA form, the CDR3 reads TGTGCCAGCAGCCCCCGGGGCCCCTACGAGCAGTACTTC. The chain combines TRBV7-2 with TRBJ2-7; D possibly matches TRBD1 or TRBD2 (5 bases each). Germline V gives CDR1 SGHTA, CDR2 FQGNSA. The CDR3 runs to 13 residues. V was cut by 5 bases and J by 2 bases, with 10 bases left in between.

This clonotype was counted only a few times. The V call is TRBV11-2, the J call TRBJ1-1; D is unresolved. V gave up 0 bases and J gave up 4 bases, with 15 bases separating them. The CDR3 is made up of 16 amino acids. The V gene's germline CDR1 is SGHAT and CDR2 FQNNGV. CDR3 region: CASSLEKKRLVTEAFF. CDR3 DNA: TGTGCCAGCAGCTTAGAGAAGAAGCGTTTGGTCACTGAAGCTTTCTTT. Filled out from reference TRBV11-2 and TRBJ1-1, the complete variable domain reads EAGVAQSPRYKIIEKRQSVAFWCNPISGHATLYWYQQILGQGPKLLIQFQNNGVVDDSQLPKDRFSAERLKGVDSTLKIQPAKLEDSAVYLCASSLEKKRLVTEAFFGQGTRLTVV.

The genes are TRBV12-3 or TRBV12-4 and TRBJ2-1; the D gene is possibly TRBD2 (5 bases). The CDR3 is 14 residues long. Trimming shortened V by 2 bases and J by 7 bases, and 12 bases separated the two germline ends. The CDR3 spells CASSLKRALNEQFF. CDR3 nucleotide sequence: TGTGCCAGCAGTTTAAAGAGGGCCTTAAATGAGCAGTTCTTC.

The chain links TRBV6-5 to TRBJ2-1; possibly TRBD1 for D (6 bases). Trimming removed 0 bases at V and 4 bases at J, with 10 bases between. The CDR3 length is 15 residues. Germline CDR1 MNHEY, CDR2 SVGAGI. The CDR3 loop is CASSYSTGYYNEQFF. The DNA for the CDR3 is TGTGCCAGCAGTTACTCGACAGGCTATTACAATGAGCAGTTCTTC.

The table lists this clonotype with many counts. This chain links TRBV12-3 or TRBV12-4 with TRBJ2-7, with 9 bases fitting TRBD2. The CDR3 loop spans 14 amino acids. J gave up 4 bases and V 3 bases, and 4 bases lay outside the gene matches. The CDR3 reads CASSFGTSRYEQYF. The CDR3 coding sequence is TGTGCCAGCAGTTTTGGGACTAGCCGTTACGAGCAGTACTTC.

A few counts support this clonotype. The chain couples TRBV7-9 to TRBJ2-1, with D possibly TRBD2 on 5 matching bases. The CDR3 totals 15 residues. The V gene lost 7 bases and the J gene lost 4 bases, with 17 bases spanning the gap. Germline V gives CDR1 SEHNR, CDR2 FQNEAQ (reference sequence). Here the CDR3 DNA reads TGTGCCAGCATCCTTAGTACCGGGAAGTACAATGAGCAGTTCTTC. Translated: CASILSTGKYNEQFF.